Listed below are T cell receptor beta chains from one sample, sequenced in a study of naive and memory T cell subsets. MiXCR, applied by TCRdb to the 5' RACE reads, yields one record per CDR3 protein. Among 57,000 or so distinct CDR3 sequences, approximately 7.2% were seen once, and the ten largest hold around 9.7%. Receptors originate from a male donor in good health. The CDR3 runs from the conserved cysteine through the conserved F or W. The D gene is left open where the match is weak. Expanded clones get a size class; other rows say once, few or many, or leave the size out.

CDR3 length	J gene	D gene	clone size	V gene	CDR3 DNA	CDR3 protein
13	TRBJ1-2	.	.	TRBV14	TGTGCCAGCAGCACAGGGACGGACTATGGCTACACCTTC	CASSTGTDYGYTF
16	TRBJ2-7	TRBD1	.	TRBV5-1	TGCGCCAGCAGCTTGGTGGGGGGACAGGAACCCTACGAGCAGTACTTC	CASSLVGGQEPYEQYF
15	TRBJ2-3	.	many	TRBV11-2	TGTGCCAGCAGGCCTGGAGGGTCTAGCACAGATACGCAGTATTTT	CASRPGGSSTDTQYF
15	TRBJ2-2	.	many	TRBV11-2	TGTGCCAGCAGCTTAGTTGGGCACTACACCGGGGAGCTGTTTTTT	CASSLVGHYTGELFF
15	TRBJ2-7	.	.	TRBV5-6	TGTGCCAGCAGCACCAACCGGGACTTTTACTACGAGCAGTACTTC	CASSTNRDFYYEQYF
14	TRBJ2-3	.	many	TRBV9	TGTGCCAGCAGCGTAGCAACTAGCACAGATACGCAGTATTTT	CASSVATSTDTQYF
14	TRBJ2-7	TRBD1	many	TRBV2	TGTGCCAGCAGTACTCGACAGGGTTTGGGGGAGCAGTACTTC	CASSTRQGLGEQYF
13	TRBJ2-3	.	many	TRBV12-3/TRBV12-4	TGTGCCAGCAGTTTTTCAGGGGTGGATACGCAGTATTTT	CASSFSGVDTQYF
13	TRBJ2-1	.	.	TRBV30	TGTGCCTCCCAAGGGACACTCTACAATGAGCAGTTCTTC	CASQGTLYNEQFF
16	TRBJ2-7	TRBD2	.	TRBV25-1	TGTGCCAGCAGCAATACACTAGCGGGAGAAAGAGGAAAACAGTACTTC	CASSNTLAGERGKQYF
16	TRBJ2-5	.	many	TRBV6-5	TGTGCCAGCAGTTACAGTTTTGTAGGAGGACGCGAGACCCAGTACTTC	CASSYSFVGGRETQYF
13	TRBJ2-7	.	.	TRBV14	TGTGCCAGCAGCCCTTCAGAGAGGGGCGAGCAGTACTTC	CASSPSERGEQYF
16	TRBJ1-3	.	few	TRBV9	TGTGCCAGCAGCGTAGTGGAGGGGAGCTCTGGAAACACCATATATTTT	CASSVVEGSSGNTIYF
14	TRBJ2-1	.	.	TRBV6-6	TGTGCCAGCAGTTACTGGGGGATCCCCAATGAGCAGTTCTTC	CASSYWGIPNEQFF
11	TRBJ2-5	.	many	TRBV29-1	TGCAGCGTTGAAAGGCAAGAGACCCAGTACTTC	CSVERQETQYF
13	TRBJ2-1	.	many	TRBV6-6	TGTGCCAGCAGTTACGCGACTGACCCCGAGCAGTTCTTC	CASSYATDPEQFF
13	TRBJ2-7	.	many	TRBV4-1	TGCGCCAGCAGCCCCTTGTTGGGGGACGAGCAGTACTTC	CASSPLLGDEQYF
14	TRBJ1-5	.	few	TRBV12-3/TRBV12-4	TGTGCCAGCAGCGAAGACAGGTACAATCAGCCCCAGCATTTT	CASSEDRYNQPQHF
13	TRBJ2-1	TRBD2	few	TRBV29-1	TGCAGCGGACGGGGGGGGGGCTACAATGAGCAGTTCTTC	CSGRGGGYNEQFF
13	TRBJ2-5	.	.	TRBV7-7	TGTGCCAGCAGCTTATCTGGGGGAGAGACCCAGTACTTC	CASSLSGGETQYF
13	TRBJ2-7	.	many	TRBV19	TGTGCCAGTAGTATGGGCCCAGGGTACGAGCAGTACTTC	CASSMGPGYEQYF
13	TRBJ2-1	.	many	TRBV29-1	TGCAGCGGGACTACCAACTTCTACAATGAGCAGTTCTTC	CSGTTNFYNEQFF
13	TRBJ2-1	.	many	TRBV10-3	TGTGCCATCAGTGCTGAACTCAACAATGAGCAGTTCTTC	CAISAELNNEQFF
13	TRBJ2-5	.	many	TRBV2	TGTGCCAGCAGAAAAGGGGTTCAAGAGACCCAGTACTTC	CASRKGVQETQYF
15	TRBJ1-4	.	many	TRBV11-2	TGTGCCAGCAGCTATACGGGACCGCGTAATGAAAAACTGTTTTTT	CASSYTGPRNEKLFF
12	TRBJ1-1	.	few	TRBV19	TGTGCCGCGACGACTCCCGGCACTGAAGCTTTCTTT	CAATTPGTEAFF
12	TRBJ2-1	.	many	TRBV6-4	TGTGCCAGCAGCCGAGATGGGGATGAGCAGTTCTTC	CASSRDGDEQFF
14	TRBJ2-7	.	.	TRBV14	TGTGCCAGCAGCCAACTAGGGCCTCCCTACGAGCAGTACTTC	CASSQLGPPYEQYF
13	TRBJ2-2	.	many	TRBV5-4	TGTGCCAGCAGCTCCGGACTGGACGGGGAGCTGTTTTTT	CASSSGLDGELFF
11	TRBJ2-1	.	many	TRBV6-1	TGTGCCAGCAATTCCTACAATGAGCAGTTCTTC	CASNSYNEQFF
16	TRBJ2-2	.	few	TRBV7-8	TGTGCCAGCAGCCTCGACTCTTCCCTTAACACCGGGGAGCTGTTTTTT	CASSLDSSLNTGELFF
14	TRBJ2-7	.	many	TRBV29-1	TGCAGCGTTGAAGGGCTAGCCGATACCCCGGGGCAGTACTTC	CSVEGLADTPGQYF
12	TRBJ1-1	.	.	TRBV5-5	TGTGCCAGCAGCTTGGCGAACACTGAAGCTTTCTTT	CASSLANTEAFF
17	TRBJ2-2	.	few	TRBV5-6	TGTGCCAGCAGCTCGTGGGGGAGGACAAAGAACACCGGGGAGCTGTTTTTT	CASSSWGRTKNTGELFF
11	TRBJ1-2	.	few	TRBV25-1	TGTGCCAGCAGAACAGCGAGGGGCTACACCTTC	CASRTARGYTF
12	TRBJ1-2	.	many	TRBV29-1	TGCAGCGTTGAAGTGGGAGACTATGGCTACACCTTC	CSVEVGDYGYTF
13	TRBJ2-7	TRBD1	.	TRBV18	TGTGCCAGCTCACCTAGTCGGGACAGCGAGCAGTACTTC	CASSPSRDSEQYF
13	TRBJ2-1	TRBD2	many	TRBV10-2	TGCGCCAGCAACCCTAGCGGGAGTGGGGAGCAGTTCTTC	CASNPSGSGEQFF
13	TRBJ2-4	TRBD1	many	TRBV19	TGTGCCACCTCTTCAGACAGGGGAAACATTCAGTACTTC	CATSSDRGNIQYF
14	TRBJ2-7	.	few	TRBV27	TGTGCCAGCAGTTCGATAGAACGTTTCTACGAGCAGTACTTC	CASSSIERFYEQYF
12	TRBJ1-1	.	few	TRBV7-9	TGTGCCAGCAGCTTAGCAGGGGCTGAAGCTTTCTTT	CASSLAGAEAFF
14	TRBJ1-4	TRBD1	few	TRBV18	TGTGCCAGCTCACCAGGACAGGGCGGCGAAAAACTGTTTTTT	CASSPGQGGEKLFF
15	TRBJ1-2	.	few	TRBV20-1	TGCAGTGCTAGAGTAAGGGGGGGAGTGGACTATGGCTACACCTTC	CSARVRGGVDYGYTF
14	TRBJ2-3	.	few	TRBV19	TGTGCCAGTAGTAAGGGTGAAAGCACAGATACGCAGTATTTT	CASSKGESTDTQYF
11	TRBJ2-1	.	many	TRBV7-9	TGTGCCAGCAGCCGAAAACCTGAGCAGTTCTTC	CASSRKPEQFF
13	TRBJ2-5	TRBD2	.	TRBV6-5	TGTGCCAGCAGGGCCGGCGGGGGAGAGACCCAGTACTTC	CASRAGGGETQYF
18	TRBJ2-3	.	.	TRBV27	TGTGCCAGCAGTTTATTCACCCCCGGGGCATCCGAGACAGATACGCAGTATTTT	CASSLFTPGASETDTQYF
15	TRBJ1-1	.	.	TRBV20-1	TGCAGTGCTAGCAATAGAGACAGGCCGAACACTGAAGCTTTCTTT	CSASNRDRPNTEAFF
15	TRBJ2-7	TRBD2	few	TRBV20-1	TGCAGTGCCACGGGGACTAGCGGCAGCTCCTACGAGCAGTACTTC	CSATGTSGSSYEQYF
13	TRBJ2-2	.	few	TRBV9	TGTGCCAGCAGCGTAGGGATCACCGGGGAGCTGTTTTTT	CASSVGITGELFF
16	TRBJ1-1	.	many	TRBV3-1	TGTGCCAGCAGCCAAGAAGCCTCGGGGCTGAACACTGAAGCTTTCTTT	CASSQEASGLNTEAFF
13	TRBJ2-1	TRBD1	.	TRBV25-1	TGTGCCAGCATACAGGGGGCAGGGAATGAGCAGTTCTTC	CASIQGAGNEQFF
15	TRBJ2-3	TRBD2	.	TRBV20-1	TGCAGTGCTAGAGTTCGGGGGGGGGGGACAGATACGCAGTATTTT	CSARVRGGGTDTQYF
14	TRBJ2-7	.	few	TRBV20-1	TGCAGTGCGTCGGTCGGGAAGAAACCCTACGAGCAGTACTTC	CSASVGKKPYEQYF